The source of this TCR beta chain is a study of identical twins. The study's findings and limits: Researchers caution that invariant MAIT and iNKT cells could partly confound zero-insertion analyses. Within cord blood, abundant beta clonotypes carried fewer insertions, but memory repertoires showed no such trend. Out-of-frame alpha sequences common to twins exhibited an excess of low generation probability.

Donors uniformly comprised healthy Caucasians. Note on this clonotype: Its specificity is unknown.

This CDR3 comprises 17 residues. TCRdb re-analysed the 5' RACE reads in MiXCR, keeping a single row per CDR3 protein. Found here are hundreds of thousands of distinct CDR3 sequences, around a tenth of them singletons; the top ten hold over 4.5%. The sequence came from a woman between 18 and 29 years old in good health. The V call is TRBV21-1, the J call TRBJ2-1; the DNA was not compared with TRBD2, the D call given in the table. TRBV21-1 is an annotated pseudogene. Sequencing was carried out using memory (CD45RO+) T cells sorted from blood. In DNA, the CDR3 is TGTGCCAGCAGCAAAGATTCGGCGACTAGCGGGGTCAATGAGCAGTTCTTC. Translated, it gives CASSKDSATSGVNEQFF.